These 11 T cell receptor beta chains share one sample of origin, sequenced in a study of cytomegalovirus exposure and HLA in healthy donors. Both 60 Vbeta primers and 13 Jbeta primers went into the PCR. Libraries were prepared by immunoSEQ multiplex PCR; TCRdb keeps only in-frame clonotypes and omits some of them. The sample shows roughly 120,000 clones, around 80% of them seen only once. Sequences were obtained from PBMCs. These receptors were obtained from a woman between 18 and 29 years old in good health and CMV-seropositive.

CDR3 DNA sequence: TGTGCCAGCAGCAAGACAGTTGCCTCTGGAAACACCATATATTTT. Protein sequence: CASSKTVASGNTIYF. The rearrangement joins TRBV28 to TRBJ1-3; D is possibly TRBD1 (5 bases). Germline loops: CDR1 MDHEN, CDR2 SYDVKM. The V end lost 6 bases, the J end lost 0 bases, and 12 bases lay between the germline ends. The CDR3 runs to 15 residues.

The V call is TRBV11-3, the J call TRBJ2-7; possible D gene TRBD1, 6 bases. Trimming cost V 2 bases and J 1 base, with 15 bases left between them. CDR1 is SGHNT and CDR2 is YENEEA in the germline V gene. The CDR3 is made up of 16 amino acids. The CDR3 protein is CASSLLITGQSYEQYF. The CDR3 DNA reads TGTGCCAGCAGCTTATTAATTACAGGACAGTCCTACGAGCAGTACTTC. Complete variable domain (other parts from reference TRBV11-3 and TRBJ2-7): EAGVVQSPRYKIIEKKQPVAFWCNPISGHNTLYWYLQNLGQGPELLIRYENEEAVDDSQLPKDRFSAERLKGVDSTLKIQPAELGDSAVYLCASSLLITGQSYEQYFGPGTRLTVT.

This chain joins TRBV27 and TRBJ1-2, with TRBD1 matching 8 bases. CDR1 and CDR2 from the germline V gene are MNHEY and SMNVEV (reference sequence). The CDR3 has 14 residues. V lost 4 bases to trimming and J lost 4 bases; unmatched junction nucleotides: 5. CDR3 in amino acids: CASSSPGTGYGYTF. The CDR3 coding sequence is TGTGCCAGCAGTTCACCCGGGACAGGCTATGGCTACACCTTC.

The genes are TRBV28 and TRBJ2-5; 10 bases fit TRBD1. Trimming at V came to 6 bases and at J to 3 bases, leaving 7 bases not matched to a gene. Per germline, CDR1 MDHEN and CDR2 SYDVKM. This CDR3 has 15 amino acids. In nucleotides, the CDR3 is TGTGCCAGCAGCCCCGGGACAGGGGACGAAGAGACCCAGTACTTC. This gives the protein CASSPGTGDEETQYF.

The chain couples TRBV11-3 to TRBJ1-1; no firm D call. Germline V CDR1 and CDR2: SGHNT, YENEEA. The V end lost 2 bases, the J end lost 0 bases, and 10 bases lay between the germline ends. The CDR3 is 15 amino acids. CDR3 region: CASSLKGDMNTEAFF. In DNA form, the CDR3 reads TGTGCCAGCAGCTTAAAGGGAGATATGAACACTGAAGCTTTCTTT.

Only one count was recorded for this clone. The CDR3 coding sequence is TGTGCCAGCAGCAGCCGGACTAGCGGTAACACCGGGGAGCTGTTTTTT. It yields the protein CASSSRTSGNTGELFF. The chain uses TRBV13 and TRBJ2-2; TRBD2 matches 10 bases. Germline V lookup: CDR1 PRHDT, CDR2 FYEKMQ (reference sequence). This CDR3 has 16 amino acids. V was pared by 5 bases and J by 2 bases, with 5 bases of the junction left unmatched.

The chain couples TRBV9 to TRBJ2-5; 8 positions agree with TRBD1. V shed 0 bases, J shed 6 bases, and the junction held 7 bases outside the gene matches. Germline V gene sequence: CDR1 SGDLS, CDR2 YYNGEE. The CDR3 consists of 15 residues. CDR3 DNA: TGTGCCAGCAGCGTAGAACAGGGGGGCGTTCAGACCCAGTACTTC. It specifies CASSVEQGGVQTQYF.

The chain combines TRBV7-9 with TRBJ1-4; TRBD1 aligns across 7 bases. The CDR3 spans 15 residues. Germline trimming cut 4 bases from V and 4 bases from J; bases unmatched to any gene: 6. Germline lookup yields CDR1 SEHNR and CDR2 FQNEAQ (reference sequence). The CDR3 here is CASSSGTAGNEKLFF. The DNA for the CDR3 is TGTGCCAGCAGCTCCGGGACAGCGGGTAATGAAAAACTGTTTTTT.

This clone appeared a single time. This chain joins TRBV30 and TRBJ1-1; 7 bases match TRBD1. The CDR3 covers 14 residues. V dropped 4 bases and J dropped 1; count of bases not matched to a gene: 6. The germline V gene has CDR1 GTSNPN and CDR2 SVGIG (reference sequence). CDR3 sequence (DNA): TGTGCCTGGACCGAACAGGGGACGAACACTGAAGCTTTCTTT. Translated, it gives CAWTEQGTNTEAFF.

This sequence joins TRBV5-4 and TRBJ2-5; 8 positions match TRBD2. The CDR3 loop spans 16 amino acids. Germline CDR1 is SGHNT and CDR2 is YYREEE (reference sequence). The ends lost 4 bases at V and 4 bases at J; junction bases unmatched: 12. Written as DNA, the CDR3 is TGTGCCAGCAGCCGAGGCAGCGGGAGTGCGAGAGAGACCCAGTACTTC. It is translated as CASSRGSGSARETQYF.

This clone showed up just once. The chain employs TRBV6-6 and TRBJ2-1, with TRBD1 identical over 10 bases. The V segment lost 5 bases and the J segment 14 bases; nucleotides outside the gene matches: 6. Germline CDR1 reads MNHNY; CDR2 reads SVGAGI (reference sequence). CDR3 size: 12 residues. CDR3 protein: CASSQTDRGKFF. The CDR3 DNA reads TGTGCCAGCAGTCAGACGGACAGGGGGAAGTTCTTC.